Sequencing of this T cell receptor beta chain was carried out in a study of T cells in Graves' hyperthyroidism and ophthalmopathy. Overall study findings and caveats: In blood, most of the thyroid clonotypes expanded above 0.001 were also present.

As regards this clonotype: Antigen specificity is unknown.

Template material for amplifying TCR beta CDR3 regions consisted of RNA transcripts. In the first-round RT-PCR of the TCR CDR3, the HTBI primer set was used. Each CDR3 protein gets one entry after TCRdb re-called the multiplex PCR reads with MiXCR. Of fewer than 500,000 distinct CDR3 sequences listed, over 12% were seen once; the top ten hold roughly 13%. Criteria for exclusion of patients were uncontrolled infection, other autoimmune disease, pregnancy or lactation. This CDR3 contains 14 residues. V lost 0 bases, J lost 6 bases, and 8 bases lay in between. The germline gives CDR1 LNHNV, CDR2 YYDKDF (reference sequence).

The V call is TRBV15, the J call TRBJ2-2; D remains ambiguous. This sequence was found in a man aged 18 to 30 with Graves' ophthalmopathy. Source material: blood. The CDR3 reads CATSRDKGPGELFF. CDR3 nucleotides: TGTGCCACCAGCAGAGACAAGGGCCCCGGGGAGCTGTTTTTT.